These T cell receptor beta chains were read from a single sample in a study of T cell repertoires in cytomegalovirus infection. Each CDR3 protein is one row after TCRdb ran MiXCR on the reads. The table has tens of thousands of distinct CDR3 sequences, 45% to 55% seen once. Their antigens remain unidentified. Here the sequenced sample was CD8+ T cells from cultured PBMCs, taken from culture after CMV antigen stimulation. These receptors were collected from a human donor in good health (CMV status not recorded). Some clones in this sample may be carry-over from other donors' samples. Each CDR3 is given with its conserved first and last residue. The order of the fields is D gene, V gene, clone size, J gene, CDR3 protein, CDR3 DNA. The D gene is left open where the match is weak. Where a row states a size, it is once, few, many or the class of an expanded clone; other rows omit it.

>-|TRBV28|-|TRBJ2-7
CASSSHRARQVGYEQYF
TGTGCCAGCAGTTCCCATAGGGCCCGACAGGTGGGGTACGAGCAGTACTTC
>TRBD2|TRBV4-2|-|TRBJ2-7
CASSGTSGVYEQYF
TGTGCCAGCAGCGGGACTAGCGGGGTCTACGAGCAGTACTTC
>TRBD1|TRBV28|few|TRBJ1-1
CASILLRDRATEAFF
TGTGCCAGCATCCTACTCCGGGACAGGGCAACAGAAGCTTTCTTT
>TRBD2|TRBV12-3/TRBV12-4|many|TRBJ2-2
CASSLEPGGRHGELFF
TGTGCCAGCAGTTTAGAGCCGGGGGGGAGGCACGGGGAGCTGTTTTTT
>-|TRBV7-9|-|TRBJ1-2
CASSANGDRRSYGYTF
TGTGCCAGCAGCGCGAACGGGGATCGGAGAAGCTATGGCTACACCTTC
>TRBD2|TRBV3-1|-|TRBJ2-2
CASSQVLAGGRELFF
TGTGCCAGCAGCCAAGTACTAGCGGGTGGCCGGGAGCTGTTTTTT
>-|TRBV7-9|few|TRBJ2-1
CATSQGGSLNEQFF
TGTGCCACCTCCCAGGGAGGAAGTTTGAATGAGCAGTTCTTC
>TRBD2|TRBV7-8|few|TRBJ2-7
CASSVLADEQYF
TGTGCCAGCAGCGTACTAGCGGACGAGCAGTACTTC
>-|TRBV15|few|TRBJ2-7
CATSTGYLSYEQYF
TGTGCCACTTCTACAGGGTACCTCTCCTACGAGCAGTACTTC
>TRBD2|TRBV5-8|few|TRBJ2-1
CASSLVERGREQFF
TGTGCCAGCAGCTTGGTCGAGCGGGGTAGAGAGCAGTTCTTC
>-|TRBV7-6|few|TRBJ1-3
CASWAGHGNTIYF
TGTGCCAGCTGGGCGGGACATGGAAACACCATATATTTT
>TRBD1|TRBV25-1|-|TRBJ1-1
CASTSRQGANTEAFF
TGTGCCAGCACCTCGCGACAGGGGGCGAACACTGAAGCTTTCTTT
>TRBD1|TRBV12-3/TRBV12-4|few|TRBJ1-5
CASSSAGTGWEPQHF
TGTGCCAGCAGTTCTGCCGGGACAGGGTGGGAGCCCCAGCATTTT
>-|TRBV7-9|-|TRBJ1-1
CASSLGTLAEAFF
TGTGCCAGCAGCTTAGGAACATTGGCTGAAGCTTTCTTT
>-|TRBV6-2/TRBV6-3|-|TRBJ1-5
CASSIDWMNQPQHF
TGTGCCAGCAGCATTGACTGGATGAATCAGCCCCAGCATTTT
>TRBD2|TRBV7-6|-|TRBJ2-3
CASSLAGGEDTQYF
TGTGCCAGCAGCTTAGCGGGAGGGGAAGATACGCAGTATTTT
>TRBD2|TRBV4-1|-|TRBJ2-1
CASSPSGSSYNEQFF
TGCGCCAGCAGTCCTAGCGGGAGCTCCTACAATGAGCAGTTCTTC
>-|TRBV7-9|few|TRBJ2-5
CASSLGGGSETQYF
TGTGCCAGCAGCTTAGGTGGGGGTAGCGAGACCCAGTACTTC
>-|TRBV30|-|TRBJ1-1
CASALTEAFF
TGTGCCTCCGCCTTGACTGAAGCTTTCTTT
>-|TRBV12-3/TRBV12-4|many|TRBJ2-7
CASSSSALSEQYF
TGTGCCAGCAGTTCGAGTGCCTTATCCGAGCAGTACTTC
>TRBD2|TRBV7-2|-|TRBJ2-1
CASSPTGTSDMSSYNEQFF
TGTGCCAGCAGCCCCACTGGGACTAGCGATATGAGCTCCTACAATGAGCAGTTCTTC
>TRBD2|TRBV20-1|once|TRBJ2-3
CSARDRLAGLTDTQYF
TGCAGTGCTAGAGATCGCCTAGCGGGCCTCACAGATACGCAGTATTTT
>-|TRBV28|-|TRBJ1-5
CASSFSQPQHF
TGTGCCAGCAGTTTCAGTCAGCCCCAGCATTTT
>TRBD2|TRBV4-1|-|TRBJ2-7
CASSQKRGTSYEQYF
TGCGCCAGCAGCCAGAAGCGGGGTACCTCCTACGAGCAGTACTTC
>TRBD2|TRBV7-6|-|TRBJ2-3
CASSSGLAGGLTDTQYF
TGTGCCAGCAGCTCGGGACTAGCGGGGGGCCTCACAGATACGCAGTATTTT
>TRBD2|TRBV27|-|TRBJ2-3
CASSYRDYSTDTQYF
TGTGCCAGCAGTTACCGGGACTACAGCACAGATACGCAGTATTTT
>-|TRBV7-6|-|TRBJ2-3
CASSLAGSDTQYF
TGTGCCAGCAGCTTAGCTGGTTCAGATACGCAGTATTTT
>TRBD2|TRBV19|-|TRBJ2-7
CASSKRAGIFGYEQYF
TGTGCCAGTAGTAAACGAGCGGGGATTTTCGGCTACGAGCAGTACTTC
>TRBD2|TRBV4-1|few|TRBJ2-7
CASSPIAGGSYEQYF
TGCGCCAGCAGCCCCATAGCGGGAGGCTCCTACGAGCAGTACTTC
>-|TRBV7-9|few|TRBJ2-7
CASSFNPYEQYF
TGTGCCAGCAGCTTCAATCCCTACGAGCAGTACTTC
>-|TRBV5-6|-|TRBJ1-1
CASSVTGITEAFF
TGTGCCAGCAGCGTTACCGGAATCACTGAAGCTTTCTTT
>-|TRBV7-3|-|TRBJ1-5
CASSYHRENQPQHF
TGTGCCAGCAGTTACCACAGGGAGAATCAGCCCCAGCATTTT